This entry lists 17 T cell receptor beta chains sequenced from one sample in a study of T cell repertoires in cytomegalovirus infection. Which antigens these TCRs recognize remains unknown. In TCRdb, the reads were re-called with MiXCR into one record per CDR3 protein. The repertoire includes under 500,000 distinct CDR3 sequences, roughly 43% of them detected once, and just under 45% sits in the top ten. The sample was cultured PBMCs, taken from culture after CMV antigen stimulation. The receptors originated from a human donor in good health (CMV status not recorded). Some clones in this sample may be carry-over from other donors' samples.

The chain joins TRBV4-3 to TRBJ2-7; D is unresolved. The CDR3 loop spans 13 amino acids. Trimming removed 0 bases at V and 3 bases at J, with 6 bases between. CDR1 is LGHNA, CDR2 YSLEER, per germline. The CDR3 region is CASSQELGYEQYF. For the CDR3, the DNA is TGCGCCAGCAGCCAAGAGCTAGGCTACGAGCAGTACTTC.

On this clonotype: No conserved phenylalanine or tryptophan is present at the end of the CDR3, so a read error is the likely explanation. CDR3 coding DNA: TGTGCCAGCAGAAGAACCGGGAGTGGCGAGCAGTACTAC. Protein sequence: CASRRTGSGEQYY. The chain is built from TRBV6-5 and TRBJ2-7; tentatively, D is TRBD2 (6 bases). The germline CDR1 and CDR2 sequences are MNHEY and SVGAGI. The length of the CDR3 is 13 residues. Trimming took 6 bases from V and 6 from J, leaving 15 bases between them.

In this sample, this clonotype turned up a few times. The chain joins TRBV7-9 to TRBJ2-1; TRBD2 agrees at 9 bases. The CDR3 covers 14 residues. The junction had 9 bases not matched to a gene; V was cut back by 7 bases and J by 8 bases. CDR1 is SEHNR, CDR2 FQNEAQ, per germline (reference sequence). CDR3 coding DNA: TGTGCCAGCACCCGGGGTAGCGGGAGTGATGAGCAGTTCTTC. Its translation is CASTRGSGSDEQFF. Combining the CDR3 with reference TRBV7-9 and TRBJ2-1 gives the whole variable domain DTGVSQNPRHKITKRGQNVTFRCDPISEHNRLYWYRQTLGQGPEFLTYFQNEAQLEKSRLLSDRFSAERPKGSFSTLEIQRTEQGDSAMYLCASTRGSGSDEQFFGPGTRLTVL.

The chain uses TRBV7-8 and TRBJ1-6, with D unresolved. Between the trimmed V and J ends, which lost 5 bases and 7 bases, there was a span of 18 bases. CDR1 and CDR2 from the germline V gene are SGHVS and FQNEAQ. CDR3 length equals 16 residues. CDR3 nucleotides: TGTGCCAGCAGCGCCTGGGAGGTGGTGGCAAATTCACCCCTCCACTTT. Protein product: CASSAWEVVANSPLHF.

The chain couples TRBV6-1 to TRBJ2-5; 8 nucleotides line up with TRBD2. This CDR3 has 16 amino acids. Trimming cost V 10 bases and J 3 bases; bases outside gene matches: 16. Germline V CDR1 and CDR2: MNHNS, SASEGT. The CDR3 bases are TGTGCCACAACCCAGTTCCTGGCGGGGGGAAAAGAGACCCAGTACTTC. Amino acids: CATTQFLAGGKETQYF.

The J gene is TRBJ2-7, the V gene TRBV5-4, with 16 bases identical to TRBD2. In germline, CDR1 is SGHNT, CDR2 YYREEE (reference sequence). The CDR3 is 19 amino acids. V shed 5 bases, J shed 5 bases, and the junction held 16 bases outside the gene matches. The CDR3 bases are TGTGCCAGCAGTCAACCCCCGGGACTAGCGGGAGGGAGTGAGAACGAGCAGTACTTC. Translating it yields CASSQPPGLAGGSENEQYF.

The CDR3 is CASSEDSGYTQYF. The CDR3 DNA reads TGTGCCAGCAGTGAAGATAGCGGGTATACGCAGTATTTT. The chain links TRBV12-3 or TRBV12-4 to TRBJ2-3, with TRBD2 matching 7 bases. V trimming: 5 bases; J trimming: 7 bases; junction bases outside the gene matches: 6. This CDR3 has 13 amino acids.

This clonotype was found many times. The chain combines TRBV7-8 with TRBJ2-1; 9 bases are shared with TRBD1. The CDR3 consists of 12 residues. Germline V gives CDR1 SGHVS, CDR2 FQNEAQ. V gave up 8 bases and J gave up 8 bases; unmatched junction bases: 4. The CDR3 region is CASRDRADEQFF. DNA of the CDR3: TGTGCCAGCCGGGACAGGGCAGATGAGCAGTTCTTC.

This clonotype occurred a few times. CDR3 sequence (DNA): TGTGCCATCAGTGAGTCAAGCAGGGTGAACACTGAAGCTTTCTTT. Its protein product is CAISESSRVNTEAFF. The chain carries TRBV10-3 and TRBJ1-1; maybe TRBD1 (5 bases). Trimming pared 0 bases from V and 0 bases from J, leaving 8 bases between. The CDR3 is 15 amino acids. The germline V gene has CDR1 ENHRY and CDR2 SYGVKD.

The table lists this clonotype with a few counts. The chain is built from TRBV7-2 and TRBJ1-4; 10 nucleotides align to TRBD1. The CDR3 runs to 15 residues. J lost 7 bases, V lost 5 bases, and 7 bases had no gene match. Germline-derived CDR1 and CDR2 are SGHTA and FQGNSA. In nucleotides, the CDR3 is TGTGCCAGCAGCCCCCTGACAGGGGGCGTTGAAAAACTGTTTTTT. Its protein is CASSPLTGGVEKLFF.

This clonotype was observed once. V usage is TRBV4-2 and J usage is TRBJ2-2; D uncertain. The CDR3 has 17 residues. Germline CDR1 reads LGHNA; CDR2 reads YNFKEQ. The V gene lost 0 bases and the J gene lost 3 bases, with 14 bases spanning the gap. The CDR3 nucleotides read TGTGCCAGCAGCCAAGATCCTGAGAGGAGATACACCGGGGAGCTGTTTTTT. It encodes CASSQDPERRYTGELFF.

The chain has TRBV10-3 and TRBJ2-5, with D hard to call. Trimming removed 10 bases from V and 2 bases from J, with 8 bases in between. The CDR3 length is 11 residues. CDR1 is ENHRY and CDR2 is SYGVKD in the germline V gene. This chain's CDR3 is CATRKQETQYF. DNA of the CDR3: TGTGCCACCCGGAAACAAGAGACCCAGTACTTC.

This clonotype was detected a few times. The chain joins TRBV12-3 or TRBV12-4 to TRBJ1-2; 9 bases fit TRBD1. The CDR3 has 14 residues. Trimming cost V 7 bases and J 3 bases; bases outside gene matches: 6. As DNA, the CDR3 is TGTGCCAGCACCACCGGGACAGGGTACTATGGCTACACCTTC. It yields the protein CASTTGTGYYGYTF.

This clonotype was found a few times. The chain links TRBV7-8 to TRBJ1-6; no clear D. The germline CDR1 and CDR2 sequences are SGHVS and FQNEAQ. The V gene lost 1 base and the J gene lost 5 bases, with 12 bases spanning the gap. This CDR3 is built from 16 residues. This chain's CDR3 is CASSLGLRGDNSPLHF. DNA for the CDR3: TGTGCCAGCAGCTTAGGATTGCGGGGTGATAATTCACCCCTCCACTTT.

The chain is built from TRBV7-2 and TRBJ2-2; D is tentatively TRBD1 or TRBD2 (6 bases each). V lost 2 bases and J lost 6, with 16 bases in between. The length of the CDR3 is 16 residues. The germline V gene has CDR1 SGHTA and CDR2 FQGNSA. CDR3 in DNA: TGTGCCAGCAGCTTATTGCCGGGGGCAAGGGCCGGGGAGCTGTTTTTT. It codes for CASSLLPGARAGELFF.

V and J are TRBV14 and TRBJ2-3, with 9 bases identical to TRBD2. This CDR3 is built from 14 residues. With V trimmed by 6 bases and J by 6 bases, 7 bases remained unmatched. From germline, CDR1 is SGHDN and CDR2 FVKESK. Here the CDR3 reads CASRNSGGSDTQYF. Written as DNA, the CDR3 is TGTGCCAGCAGAAACAGCGGGGGGTCCGATACGCAGTATTTT.

This clonotype was found many times. The chain uses TRBV7-2 and TRBJ2-3; 8 bases are a match to TRBD2. J gave up 2 bases and V 8 bases, and 9 bases lay outside the gene matches. The CDR3 runs 15 residues. CDR1 and CDR2 (germline): SGHTA, FQGNSA. CDR3 region: CASSSGRGDTDTQYF. The CDR3 nucleotides are TGTGCCAGCTCCTCCGGGAGGGGAGACACAGATACGCAGTATTTT.